Given below is one T cell receptor beta chain in context. Germline CDR1 and CDR2: SNHLY and FYNNEI. The CDR3 contains 11 residues. V dropped 6 bases and J dropped 4 bases, with 5 bases sitting between them. This table comes from immunoSEQ multiplex PCR, and its TCRdb copy is limited to in-frame clones, with some not included. The table lists about 45,000 clones, roughly nine tenths of them singletons. The data originate from a study of T cells in localized non-small cell lung cancer. The chain has TRBV2 and TRBJ2-3; D is unclear. The clonotype was recovered from a woman aged 40-70 years with stage II lung adenocarcinoma. The sequenced sample was PBMCs, obtained before any cancer treatment. CDR3 protein: CASRFADTQYF. CDR3 nucleotides: TGTGCCAGCAGATTCGCAGATACGCAGTATTTT.